The 23 T cell receptor beta chains below all came from one sample that was sequenced in a study of CD8 T cells in Susac syndrome (dated by TCRdb to between 2019 and 2020). Library preparation was by the immunoSEQ multiplex PCR assay. RNA was extracted using the RNeasy kit, and about 0.5 to 1 ug of the RNA was reverse transcribed with random hexamers. The raw public reads went through TCRdb reprocessing: fastp at Q25, MiXCR clone calling, in-frame beta chains kept. Records with the same CDR3 protein are collapsed into one entry carrying the most frequent genes and DNA. Within this sample are 95,000 to 150,000 distinct CDR3 sequences, with around 94% of them counted one time only. Around 0.087% of the sample comes from the top ten. Sequenced sample: CD4+ T cells from PBMCs. Every receptor here comes from a human donor in good health.

This clonotype occurred once. The V call is TRBV20-1, the J call TRBJ2-2; D possibly corresponds to TRBD2 (6 bases). CDR1 is DFQATT and CDR2 is SNEGSKA in the germline V gene (reference sequence). V was trimmed by 2 bases and J by 3 bases, leaving 19 bases between them. CDR3 length equals 17 residues. Written as DNA, the CDR3 is TGCAGTGCTAGACCTAGGGGTAGCGGAGGGTACACCGGGGAGCTGTTTTTT. It is translated as CSARPRGSGGYTGELFF.

V and J are TRBV3-1 and TRBJ1-1; a possible D gene is TRBD1 (6 bases). Deletions cut 1 base from V and 5 bases from J, with 11 bases between. Germline V gives CDR1 LGHDT, CDR2 YNNKEL (reference sequence). The CDR3 runs to 14 residues. The CDR3, as DNA: TGTGCCAGCAGCCAAGTAGGGGGTAGGACTGAAGCTTTCTTT. The encoded protein is CASSQVGGRTEAFF.

This sequence joins TRBV29-1 and TRBJ1-1; TRBD1 might be the D (5 bases). The CDR3 consists of 11 residues. Germline V gene lookup returns CDR1 SQVTM and CDR2 ANQGSEA. Trimming stripped 2 bases from V and 10 bases from J, with 11 bases between. CDR3 DNA sequence: TGCAGCGTTGAACGGGGCATTGTAGCTTTCTTT. It is translated as CSVERGIVAFF.

The genes are TRBV12-3 or TRBV12-4 and TRBJ2-7; 8 positions match TRBD1. The CDR3 is 15 amino acids. V gave up 5 bases and J gave up 6 bases; unmatched junction bases: 12. The CDR3 DNA is TGTGCCAGCAGTAAACTATCGGACAGGGCAGGCGAGCAGTACTTC. It encodes CASSKLSDRAGEQYF.

This chain uses TRBV7-9 with TRBJ1-5; maybe TRBD1 (5 bases). Looked up from germline, CDR1 is SEHNR and CDR2 is FQNEAQ (reference sequence). CDR3 size: 13 residues. Trimming removed 3 bases from V and 5 bases from J, with 8 bases in between. CDR3 nucleotide sequence: TGTGCCAGCAGCTTGGGGCAGTATCAGCCCCAGCATTTT. As protein: CASSLGQYQPQHF.

V and J are TRBV10-3 and TRBJ2-3; D not resolved. The V and J ends lost 6 bases and 2 bases respectively, with 12 bases between them. This CDR3 comprises 14 residues. Looked up from germline, CDR1 is ENHRY and CDR2 is SYGVKD. CDR3 protein: CAIRLDGPTDTQYF. CDR3 nucleotides: TGTGCCATCAGGCTGGACGGACCCACAGATACGCAGTATTTT.

This chain joins TRBV9 and TRBJ1-5; D is uncertain. This CDR3 spans 13 amino acids. Germline loops: CDR1 SGDLS, CDR2 YYNGEE. V gave up 0 bases and J gave up 5 bases, with 6 bases separating them. CDR3 in amino acids: CASSVERDQPQHF. CDR3 coding DNA: TGTGCCAGCAGCGTAGAGAGAGATCAGCCCCAGCATTTT.

The chain uses TRBV3-1 and TRBJ2-1; 14 nucleotides line up with TRBD2. Germline CDR1 LGHDT, CDR2 YNNKEL (reference sequence). CDR3 size: 16 residues. Losses at the gene ends were 4 bases for V and 7 bases for J; bases not matched to a gene: 6. CDR3 in amino acids: CASSRGGLAGENEQFF. In nucleotides, the CDR3 is TGTGCCAGCAGCCGTGGGGGACTAGCGGGAGAGAATGAGCAGTTCTTC.

The chain uses TRBV29-1 and TRBJ2-7; tentatively, D is TRBD1 (6 bases). V was clipped by 3 bases and J by 5 bases, with 11 bases between them. The CDR3 contains 12 residues. Looked up from germline, CDR1 is SQVTM and CDR2 is ANQGSEA. The CDR3 DNA follows: TGCAGCGTTGATCAGGGGACGGACGAGCAGTACTTC. It is translated as CSVDQGTDEQYF.

The chain joins TRBV6-1 to TRBJ2-7; D call uncertain. The CDR3 covers 14 residues. Germline V gene sequence: CDR1 MNHNS, CDR2 SASEGT. The V and J ends lost 6 bases and 0 bases respectively, with 12 bases between them. The chain's CDR3 is CASRKRTNSYEQYF. DNA of the CDR3: TGTGCCAGCAGGAAGCGCACGAACTCCTACGAGCAGTACTTC.

The chain recombines TRBV29-1 with TRBJ2-1; possible D gene TRBD2, 6 bases. Germline values: CDR1 SQVTM, CDR2 ANQGSEA. The CDR3 is made up of 16 amino acids. The ends were cut back, 4 bases at V and 0 bases at J, with 16 bases in the middle. In DNA, the CDR3 is TGCAGCGTTGCCCCCTTCGGGAGCAGCTCCTACAATGAGCAGTTCTTC. This gives the protein CSVAPFGSSSYNEQFF.

The V gene is TRBV20-1, the J gene TRBJ2-7; D call uncertain. Trimming cost V 1 base and J 5 bases, with 15 bases left between them. Germline V CDR1 and CDR2: DFQATT, SNEGSKA (reference sequence). CDR3 length: 14 residues. The CDR3 loop is CSARVLMVRNEQYF. The CDR3 bases are TGCAGTGCTAGAGTGCTGATGGTTAGGAACGAGCAGTACTTC.

This chain joins TRBV10-3 and TRBJ2-1, with 14 bases that match TRBD2. J was trimmed by 9 bases and V by 0 bases; bases with no gene match: 4. The germline gives CDR1 ENHRY, CDR2 SYGVKD. The length of the CDR3 is 16 residues. The CDR3 nucleotides are TGTGCCATCAGTGAGTCGGGGACTAGCGGGAGAAGTGAGCAGTTCTTC. It encodes CAISESGTSGRSEQFF.

A single count supports this clonotype. This sequence joins TRBV19 and TRBJ2-5; D is uncertain. Per the germline V gene, CDR1 is LNHDA and CDR2 is SQIVND (reference sequence). The ends were cut back, 6 bases at V and 0 bases at J, with 8 bases in the middle. This CDR3 has 13 amino acids. The CDR3 sequence is CASSGKYQETQYF. The CDR3 nucleotides are TGTGCCAGTAGCGGAAAGTACCAAGAGACCCAGTACTTC.

The chain recombines TRBV4-1 with TRBJ2-3, with D possibly being TRBD2 (5 bases). The V and J ends lost 1 base and 8 bases respectively, with 10 bases between them. The CDR3 runs to 13 residues. Per germline, CDR1 MGHRA and CDR2 YSYEKL. CDR3 nucleotides: TGCGCCAGCAGCCAAGGCGACGCGGGTACGCAGTATTTT. Translated: CASSQGDAGTQYF.

The V and J genes are TRBV11-2 and TRBJ2-1; 8 bases map to TRBD2. V lost 5 bases and J lost 12; bases outside the gene matches: 12. Germline CDR1 is SGHAT and CDR2 is FQNNGV. This CDR3 has 14 residues. The chain's CDR3 is CASSLTGTSFGQFF. In DNA, the CDR3 is TGTGCCAGCAGCCTGACCGGGACTAGTTTCGGGCAGTTCTTC.

The rearrangement links TRBV20-1 to TRBJ2-7; TRBD2 matches at 10 bases. Trimming removed 3 bases from V and 7 bases from J; junction bases left unmatched: 12. In germline, CDR1 is DFQATT, CDR2 SNEGSKA (reference sequence). This CDR3 region has 15 residues. CDR3: CSASNSGRSRWEQYF. CDR3 DNA: TGCAGTGCTAGTAATAGCGGGAGGTCTAGGTGGGAGCAGTACTTC.

This chain joins TRBV6-1 and TRBJ1-5, with D hard to call. The V end was cut by 8 bases, the J end by 0 bases, with 8 bases between. The germline V gene encodes CDR1 MNHNS and CDR2 SASEGT. The CDR3 has 13 residues. The CDR3 spells CASGSFSNQPQHF. CDR3 in DNA: TGTGCCAGCGGGTCTTTTAGCAATCAGCCCCAGCATTTT.

The DNA for the CDR3 is TGTGCCAGCACTTTACTCGGACAGGGCAATAGCTACACCTTC. Protein: CASTLLGQGNSYTF. This chain links TRBV6-5 with TRBJ1-2, with TRBD1 matching 8 bases. Germline values: CDR1 MNHEY, CDR2 SVGAGI. With V trimmed by 7 bases and J by 9 bases, 13 bases remained unmatched. This CDR3 region has 14 residues.

The gene calls are TRBV12-3 or TRBV12-4 and TRBJ2-1, with TRBD2 matching 9 bases. Trimming cost V 6 bases and J 7 bases; bases outside gene matches: 13. The CDR3 has 16 amino acids. CDR3 DNA sequence: TGTGCCAGCAGCAGGAGGCTAGCGGGGAGCGCGAATGAGCAGTTCTTC. Its translation is CASSRRLAGSANEQFF.

The V and J genes are TRBV5-1 and TRBJ1-1; D ambiguous. Trimming removed 7 bases at V and 2 bases at J, with 18 bases between. Germline CDR1 and CDR2: SGHRS and YFSETQ. The CDR3 has 15 residues. CDR3 in DNA: TGCGCCAGCTCCAATCTACCGACGGGTAACACTGAAGCTTTCTTT. It is translated as CASSNLPTGNTEAFF.

The chain carries TRBV15 and TRBJ2-5; 10 nucleotides agree with TRBD2. The CDR3 contains 16 residues. Trimming took 0 bases from V and 3 from J; bases not matched to a gene: 4. Germline CDR1 and CDR2: LNHNV and YYDKDF (reference sequence). The CDR3 here is CATSRERLAGEETQYF. CDR3 sequence (DNA): TGTGCCACCAGCAGAGAGCGGCTAGCGGGAGAAGAGACCCAGTACTTC.

This clonotype has just a few counts. The J gene is TRBJ2-5, the V gene TRBV2; tentative D call: TRBD2 (6 bases). The length of the CDR3 is 12 residues. From germline, CDR1 is SNHLY and CDR2 FYNNEI. Trimming stripped 5 bases from V and 4 bases from J, with 8 bases between. This CDR3 is CASSRDLETQYF. The CDR3 DNA reads as TGTGCCAGCAGTCGGGACTTAGAGACCCAGTACTTC.